There are many counts of the clone carrying this T cell receptor (beta chain). The antigen remains unidentified. This entry comes from a study of T-cell reconstitution after alpha-beta-depleted transplantation in children. Library preparation (for TCRbeta) was performed with unique molecular identifiers. A single record per CDR3 protein comes from TCRdb applying MiXCR to the PCR reads. The profile shows 600,000 or so distinct CDR3 sequences, about 21% of them singletons. CDR3 length: 13 residues. Germline-derived CDR1 and CDR2 are SSHAT and FNYEAQ (reference sequence). With 5 bases removed from V and 7 bases from J, the gap between germline ends came to 11 bases. General study points: At one year after transplant, newly produced T cells mostly accounted for T-cell counts and diversity. It was reported that alpha-beta T cells came from several hundred expanded graft clones (about two months after transplant).

This chain connects TRBV7-7 to TRBJ2-2; perhaps TRBD2 as D (5 bases). Material: PBMCs, mostly from graft donor cells, obtained 360 days after TCRalphabeta/CD19-depleted stem cell transplant. The origin of this receptor is a boy younger than two who had a stem cell transplant for acute myeloid leukemia, so the T cells may come from the graft donor. The CDR3 is CASSLGGGGELFF. In DNA, the CDR3 is TGTGCCAGCAGCCTCGGTGGAGGCGGGGAGCTGTTTTTT.